These T cell receptor beta chains were read from a single sample in a study of cytomegalovirus exposure and HLA in healthy donors. TCRdb's table, derived via immunoSEQ multiplex PCR, lists solely in-frame clones and lacks some. The table has about 84,000 clones, 63% seen once; the top ten hold approximately 16%. The sequenced sample was PBMCs. The receptors originated from a woman aged 35 to 49 in good health and CMV-seropositive. Each CDR3 is given with its conserved first and last residue. The D gene is left open where the match is weak. Only part of the rows carry a size: once, few, many, or a class if the clone is expanded.

>.|TRBJ1-1|TRBV6-4|.
CASRREVSTEAFF
TGTGCCAGCAGGAGGGAAGTTAGCACTGAAGCTTTCTTT
>TRBD1|TRBJ1-1|TRBV5-1|.
CASSLLPQGAGNTEAFF
TGCGCCAGCAGCTTGCTCCCACAGGGGGCGGGTAACACTGAAGCTTTCTTT
>.|TRBJ2-5|TRBV5-8|few
CASSLVTKGQVETQYF
TGTGCCAGCAGCTTGGTAACCAAGGGGCAGGTAGAGACCCAGTACTTC
>TRBD2|TRBJ2-1|TRBV15|once
CATSRGTSGIYNEQFF
TGTGCCACCAGCAGAGGGACTAGCGGGATCTACAATGAGCAGTTCTTC
>TRBD2|TRBJ2-1|TRBV5-1|.
CASSFGTSSSNEQFF
TGCGCCAGCAGCTTCGGGACTAGCTCCTCCAATGAGCAGTTCTTC
>.|TRBJ1-1|TRBV11-2|few
CASSPWVTGTEAFF
TGTGCCAGCAGCCCGTGGGTGACGGGTACTGAAGCTTTCTTT
>TRBD2|TRBJ2-1|TRBV27|few
CASSLAGGPHNEQFF
TGTGCCAGCAGCCTAGCGGGAGGGCCGCACAATGAGCAGTTCTTC
>.|TRBJ1-5|TRBV19|many
CASTSTGQPQHF
TGTGCCAGTACCTCAACCGGTCAGCCCCAGCATTTT
>TRBD1|TRBJ1-4|TRBV30|few
CAWLQGGSEKLFF
TGTGCCTGGTTGCAGGGGGGCTCTGAAAAACTGTTTTTT
>.|TRBJ2-7|TRBV7-2|.
CASSRMTGLPYEQYF
TGTGCCAGCAGCCGGATGACAGGCCTCCCCTACGAGCAGTACTTC